One and the same sample provided the 24 T cell receptor beta chains below, sequenced in a study of human T cells and chemical hapten exposure. A single record per CDR3 protein comes from TCRdb applying MiXCR to the RACE reads. This sample carries under 200,000 distinct CDR3 sequences, more than 12% of them seen once, and the ten largest clones take about 1.7%. Documented time point: patch test 1, 2 weeks after DPC sensitization. As for treatment: therapeutic diphenylcyclopropenone sensitization with weekly scalp DPC. The sequencing here drew on whole blood, taken in connection with sensitization to the hapten diphenylcyclopropenone (DPC). These receptors all come from a woman aged 30 to 39 with alopecia areata. Some clones in this sample may be carry-over from other donors' samples.

This clonotype was picked up many times. The genes are TRBV25-1 and TRBJ1-3; D possibly corresponds to TRBD1 (6 bases). CDR1 and CDR2 from the germline V gene are MGHDK and SYGVNS. The CDR3 loop spans 21 amino acids. Trimming took 6 bases from V and 3 from J, leaving 33 bases between them. The CDR3 loop reads CASRVPAGVFSTGSGGNTIYF. The CDR3 bases are TGTGCCAGCAGGGTTCCAGCTGGGGTTTTTAGTACAGGGAGCGGTGGAAACACCATATATTTT. Drawing the rest from reference TRBV25-1 and TRBJ1-3, the complete variable domain is EADIYQTPRYLVIGTGKKITLECSQTMGHDKMYWYQQDPGMELHLIHYSYGVNSTEKGDLSSESTVSRIRTEHFPLTLESARPSHTSQYLCASRVPAGVFSTGSGGNTIYFGEGSWLTVV.

The rearrangement joins TRBV13 to TRBJ2-1; 12 bases are shared with TRBD2. After removal of 5 bases from V and 8 bases from J, the junction contained 10 bases not matched to a gene. Germline assignment: CDR1 PRHDT and CDR2 FYEKMQ (reference sequence). The CDR3 sequence is 16 residues long. The DNA for the CDR3 is TGTGCCAGCAGCCGAGAAAGGACTAGCGGGAACGATGAGCAGTTCTTC. Translating it yields CASSRERTSGNDEQFF.

Here the CDR3 reads CAISQGLAGGVSEQFF. CDR3 sequence (DNA): TGTGCCATCAGCCAAGGACTAGCGGGGGGTGTTAGTGAGCAGTTCTTC. The gene calls are TRBV10-3 and TRBJ2-1; 14 positions match TRBD2. The CDR3 spans 16 residues. The V segment lost 6 bases and the J segment 9 bases; nucleotides outside the gene matches: 10. CDR1 is ENHRY and CDR2 is SYGVKD in the germline V gene.

This clonotype was recorded a few times. CDR3 bases: TGTGCCAGTAGTATATACGACAGGGGGCGCGGCACCGGGGAGCTGTTTTTT. Amino acid sequence: CASSIYDRGRGTGELFF. This chain uses TRBV19 with TRBJ2-2; the match to TRBD1 covers 10 bases. V was pared by 2 bases and J by 4 bases, with 7 bases of the junction left unmatched. The CDR3 covers 17 residues. Germline CDR1 is LNHDA and CDR2 is SQIVND (reference sequence).

The chain links TRBV18 to TRBJ1-1; 9 positions agree with TRBD1. This CDR3 contains 13 residues. Germline loops: CDR1 KGHSH, CDR2 LQKENI. Trimming at V came to 6 bases and at J to 3 bases, leaving 2 bases not matched to a gene. CDR3 nucleotide sequence: TGTGCCAGCTCCTGGACAGGGGACACTGAAGCTTTCTTT. This gives the protein CASSWTGDTEAFF.

This clonotype was detected a few times. The chain has TRBV20-1 and TRBJ1-4; D perhaps matches TRBD1 (5 bases). Trimming cost V 4 bases and J 6 bases, with 12 bases left between them. Looked up from germline, CDR1 is DFQATT and CDR2 is SNEGSKA (reference sequence). CDR3 length: 13 amino acids. The DNA for the CDR3 is TGCAGTGCTATTTCTCCCAGGGATGAAAAACTGTTTTTT. Amino acid sequence: CSAISPRDEKLFF.

The rearrangement links TRBV4-3 to TRBJ2-2; the match to TRBD1 covers 10 bases. The length of the CDR3 is 17 residues. CDR1 is LGHNA, CDR2 YSLEER, per germline. The trim removed 4 bases at V and 6 bases at J, leaving 11 bases unmatched. CDR3: CASSPIAGQGVAGELFF. The CDR3 DNA is TGCGCCAGCAGCCCGATCGCCGGACAGGGGGTTGCCGGGGAGCTGTTTTTT.

This rearrangement joins TRBV11-2 to TRBJ2-7; 9 nucleotides match TRBD2. Trimming removed 5 bases from V and 0 bases from J; junction bases left unmatched: 5. Germline values: CDR1 SGHAT, CDR2 FQNNGV. The CDR3 spans 15 residues. CDR3 DNA: TGTGCCAGCAGCGCTACTAGCGGGTTCTCCTACGAGCAGTACTTC. Translation: CASSATSGFSYEQYF.

This clonotype has only a few counts. The J gene is TRBJ2-3, the V gene TRBV20-1; TRBD2 matches at 7 bases. The CDR3 runs to 14 residues. Germline CDR1 is DFQATT and CDR2 is SNEGSKA (reference sequence). V shed 3 bases and J 2 bases; nucleotides not matched to a gene: 5. CDR3 in amino acids: CSARPGGFTDTQYF. The CDR3 region has the DNA TGCAGTGCTAGGCCGGGGGGTTTCACAGATACGCAGTATTTT.

This clonotype was seen repeatedly, ten times or more. The chain joins TRBV29-1 to TRBJ1-5; no clear D. Between the trimmed V and J ends, which lost 5 bases and 13 bases, there was a span of 18 bases. The CDR3 runs to 12 residues. Per the germline V gene, CDR1 is SQVTM and CDR2 is ANQGSEA. The CDR3 nucleotides read TGCAGCGTTTCCCTCCCCACGGGAAGGCAGCATTTT. It yields the protein CSVSLPTGRQHF.

The sample holds a few counts of this clonotype. The chain couples TRBV19 to TRBJ2-2, with TRBD1 identical over 11 bases. The CDR3 runs to 17 residues. Trimming removed 3 bases from V and 4 bases from J; junction bases left unmatched: 7. Germline V CDR1 and CDR2: LNHDA, SQIVND (reference sequence). CDR3 loop: CASSMDRGLVGTGELFF. CDR3 nucleotide sequence: TGTGCCAGTAGTATGGACAGGGGGCTGGTCGGCACCGGGGAGCTGTTTTTT.

This clonotype was counted a single time. The chain recombines TRBV4-3 with TRBJ1-2, with a weak D call TRBD1 (5 bases). Germline V CDR1 and CDR2: LGHNA, YSLEER. CDR3 length: 12 amino acids. The V end was cut by 1 base, the J end by 8 bases, with 8 bases between. DNA for the CDR3: TGCGCCAGCAGCCAAGGACAGCGAGGCTACACCTTC. Encoded protein: CASSQGQRGYTF.

The rearrangement uses TRBV29-1 and TRBJ1-1, with D unresolved. Germline V CDR1 and CDR2: SQVTM, ANQGSEA. The ends were cut back, 0 bases at V and 11 bases at J, with 19 bases in the middle. The CDR3 length is 14 residues. The CDR3 protein is CSVEDRSRIREAFF. The CDR3 region has the DNA TGCAGCGTTGAAGATCGGTCGCGGATCCGAGAGGCTTTCTTT. The full variable domain, completed using reference TRBV29-1 and TRBJ1-1, is SAVISQKPSRDICQRGTSLTIQCQVDSQVTMMFWYRQQPGQSLTLIATANQGSEATYESGFVIDKFPISRPNLTFSTLTVSNMSPEDSSIYLCSVEDRSRIREAFFGQGTRLTVV.

This rearrangement joins TRBV24-1 to TRBJ1-2, with TRBD1 matching over 7 bases. V gave up 5 bases and J gave up 8 bases; unmatched junction bases: 7. Germline loops: CDR1 KGHDR, CDR2 SFDVKD. This CDR3 has 13 residues. CDR3: CATSVKGAIGYTF. The CDR3 DNA sequence: TGTGCCACCAGTGTGAAGGGGGCCATAGGCTACACCTTC.

V is TRBV19 and J is TRBJ2-3; 9 nucleotides match TRBD2. V lost 3 bases and J lost 3; bases outside the gene matches: 4. CDR3 length: 15 residues. Germline V gene data show CDR1 as LNHDA and CDR2 as SQIVND (reference sequence). The CDR3 sequence is CASSILAGRTDTQYF. The CDR3 region has the DNA TGTGCCAGTAGTATCCTAGCGGGACGAACAGATACGCAGTATTTT.

This chain connects TRBV14 to TRBJ2-1; 10 bases align to TRBD2. CDR3 size: 15 residues. CDR1 is SGHDN, CDR2 FVKESK, per germline. V dropped 1 base and J dropped 10; count of bases not matched to a gene: 7. Here the CDR3 DNA reads TGTGCCAGCAGCCAAGCTTCTAGCGGGAGAGGGGAGCAGTTCTTC. Residues: CASSQASSGRGEQFF. Using reference TRBV14 and TRBJ2-1 for the parts outside the CDR3, the full variable domain is EAGVTQFPSHSVIEKGQTVTLRCDPISGHDNLYWYRRVMGKEIKFLLHFVKESKQDESGMPNNRFLAERTGGTYSTLKVQPAELEDSGVYFCASSQASSGRGEQFFGPGTRLTVL.

This clonotype has a handful of counts. The chain employs TRBV3-1 and TRBJ2-7, with 13 bases fitting TRBD2. The CDR3 sequence is 17 residues long. The trim removed 0 bases at V and 3 bases at J, leaving 5 bases unmatched. Germline-derived CDR1 and CDR2 are LGHDT and YNNKEL (reference sequence). The CDR3 coding sequence is TGTGCCAGCAGCCAAGATTTCAGGACTAGCGGGAGCTACGAGCAGTACTTC. Its protein is CASSQDFRTSGSYEQYF.

This clonotype was observed at least ten times. The chain links TRBV7-3 to TRBJ2-1, with TRBD2 matching over 8 bases. V lost 5 bases, J lost 8 bases, and 8 bases stayed unmatched. The germline CDR1 and CDR2 sequences are SGHTA and FQGTGA. The CDR3 has 14 amino acids. CDR3 sequence: CASSPSGSHHEQFF. As DNA, the CDR3 is TGTGCCAGCAGCCCGAGCGGGAGTCATCATGAGCAGTTCTTC.

This clonotype came up a few times. The rearrangement links TRBV7-3 to TRBJ2-7, with D hard to call. The CDR3 spans 14 residues. Germline loops: CDR1 SGHTA, CDR2 FQGTGA. V was clipped by 5 bases and J by 4 bases, with 15 bases between them. CDR3 in amino acids: CASSTTEMHYEQYF. In DNA form, the CDR3 reads TGTGCCAGCAGCACTACAGAGATGCATTACGAGCAGTACTTC.

This chain connects TRBV19 to TRBJ2-3; maybe TRBD2 (5 bases). The V gene's germline CDR1 is LNHDA and CDR2 SQIVND (reference sequence). The CDR3 sequence is 14 residues long. Trimming stripped 7 bases from V and 0 bases from J, with 11 bases between. As DNA, the CDR3 is TGTGCCAGTAAACGCGGGCCCAGCACAGATACGCAGTATTTT. As protein: CASKRGPSTDTQYF.

This sequence joins TRBV20-1 and TRBJ2-3; 9 bases are shared with TRBD2. Germline loops: CDR1 DFQATT, CDR2 SNEGSKA (reference sequence). V lost 4 bases, J lost 2 bases, and 16 bases stayed unmatched. The CDR3 loop spans 18 amino acids. CDR3 sequence: CSAIGFGGGAGLTDTQYF. As DNA, the CDR3 is TGCAGTGCTATCGGTTTCGGCGGGGGGGCCGGTCTCACAGATACGCAGTATTTT.

This clonotype was seen a few times. This sequence joins TRBV2 and TRBJ1-1; 10 bases map to TRBD1. The CDR3 spans 15 residues. Germline V gene data show CDR1 as SNHLY and CDR2 as FYNNEI. Trimming took 5 bases from V and 11 from J; bases not matched to a gene: 14. Here the CDR3 DNA reads TGTGCCAGCAGTCGGGAGCTGACAGGGGGCTCATTTGCTTTCTTT. Translation gives CASSRELTGGSFAFF.

This rearrangement joins TRBV6-5 to TRBJ1-1; 7 bases align to TRBD1. The germline CDR1 and CDR2 sequences are MNHEY and SVGAGI. The CDR3 totals 18 residues. The junction had 14 bases not matched to a gene; V was cut back by 0 bases and J by 4 bases. The CDR3 coding sequence is TGTGCCAGCAGTTACTCATCAGGGGGTTCGTTTCCCCCCACTGAAGCTTTCTTT. Amino acid sequence: CASSYSSGGSFPPTEAFF.

Regarding this clonotype: At one end, the junction sequence differs from germline, possibly due to a read error. This chain connects TRBV5-1 to TRBJ2-3; D might be TRBD2 (6 bases). Germline assignment: CDR1 SGHRS and CDR2 YFSETQ. CDR3 length: 15 amino acids. The CDR3 DNA sequence: TGCACCAGCAGCTTGTCGCGGGGAGGCCCAGATACGCAGTATTTT. Protein: CTSSLSRGGPDTQYF.